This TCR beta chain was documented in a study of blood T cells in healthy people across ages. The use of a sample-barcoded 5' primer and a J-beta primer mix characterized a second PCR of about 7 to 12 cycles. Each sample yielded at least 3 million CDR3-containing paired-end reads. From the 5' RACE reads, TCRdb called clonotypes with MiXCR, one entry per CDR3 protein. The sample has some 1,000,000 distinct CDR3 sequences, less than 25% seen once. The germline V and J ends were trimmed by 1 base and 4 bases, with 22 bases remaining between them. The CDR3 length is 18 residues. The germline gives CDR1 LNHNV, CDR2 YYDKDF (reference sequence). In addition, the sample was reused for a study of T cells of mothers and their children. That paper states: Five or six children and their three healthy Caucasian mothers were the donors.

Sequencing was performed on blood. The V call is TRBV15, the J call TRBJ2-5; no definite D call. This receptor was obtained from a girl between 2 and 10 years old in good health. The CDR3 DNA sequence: TGTGCCACCAGCAGAGTCCCGGCTCGAGAACCTACGGGAGAGACCCAGTACTTC. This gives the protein CATSRVPAREPTGETQYF. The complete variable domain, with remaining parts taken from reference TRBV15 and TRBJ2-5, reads DAMVIQNPRYQVTQFGKPVTLSCSQTLNHNVMYWYQQKSSQAPKLLFHYYDKDFNNEADTPDNFQSRRPNTSFCFLDIRSPGLGDTAMYLCATSRVPAREPTGETQYFGPGTRLLVL.